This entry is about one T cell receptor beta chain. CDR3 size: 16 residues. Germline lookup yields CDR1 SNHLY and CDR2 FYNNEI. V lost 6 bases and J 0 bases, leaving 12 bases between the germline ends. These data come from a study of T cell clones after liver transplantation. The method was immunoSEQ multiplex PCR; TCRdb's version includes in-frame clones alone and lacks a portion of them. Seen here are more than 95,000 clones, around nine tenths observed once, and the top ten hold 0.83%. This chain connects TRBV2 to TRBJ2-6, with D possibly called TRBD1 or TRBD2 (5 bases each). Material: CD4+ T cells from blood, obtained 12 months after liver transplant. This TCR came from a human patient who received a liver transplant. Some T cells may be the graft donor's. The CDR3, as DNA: TGTGCCAGCAGAAGGGACGGAGACTCTGGGGCCAACGTCCTGACTTTC. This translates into CASRRDGDSGANVLTF.